The present T cell receptor beta chain was sequenced within a study of T cell responses to AZD1222 COVID-19 vaccine (dated by TCRdb to the early 2020s). In the study overall: AZD1222 recipients given second doses at about 4 weeks or at about 12 weeks were pooled, since spike-specific TCR depth and breadth were not found to differ between the two schedules. A total of approximately 240 trial participants underwent TCR sequencing, of whom about 210 received two doses of AZD1222 and some 25 received two doses of the MenACWY control vaccine. Enrollment into the trials was organized by age into subgroups of 18-55, 56-69 and 70-plus years, and those subgroups contained approximately 160, 26 and 62 TCR-sequenced participants, respectively. Results the study describes overall, beyond this receptor: Because no day 14 peak-response samples were available, the repertoires could be characterized only after the peak T cell response. Vaccine-associated CD4 TCRs spanned the whole spike protein, with dominant responses in regions 160-218 and 743-854. Spike-specific TCR breadth and depth rose significantly after two AZD1222 doses compared with day 0 and with MenACWY recipients. Participants were mostly white British, with more females than males. The authors suggested clonal diversity may have been underestimated. Reportedly, close to half of the unique spike-specific TCRs recognized epitopes lying outside the regions that are mutated in the B.1.351 and B.1.1.7 variants. The 56-69-year group was small, and its depth increase did not reach significance, likely because of low power. Conclusions about previously exposed vaccinees were limited because only a handful of AZD1222 recipients were SARS-CoV-2 seropositive at baseline.

The time point label on this specimen signifies: baseline before first vaccination. Vaccinee samples came from UK trials COV001 and COV002, including a single-blind randomized controlled phase 2/3 trial of AZD1222 (ChAdOx1 nCoV-19) in healthy adults. Trial participant PBMC samples were collected at day 0 and day 28 after the second dose for TCRbeta chain sequencing. The CDR3 regions of human TCRbeta chains were analyzed by immunosequencing. The authors' pipeline ran thus. Repertoire TCRs were checked for matches against a reference library of SARS-CoV-2-specific TCRs that had been generated using the MIRA antigen-specificity platform. Breadth meant the fraction of unique TCRs that were SARS-CoV-2-associated, whereas depth meant the fraction of total T cells that were SARS-CoV-2-associated. Using the MIRA data, each spike-specific TCR was assigned both to the spike region to which the TCR was reactive and to a CD4 or CD8 class. Log10-transformed breadth and depth values were compared by one-way ANOVA with Sidak's multiple comparisons tests. Held by TCRdb, this immuneACCESS table contains in-frame sequences only and omits some clones. Under half of the omission traces to an unresolved V gene where checked; the cause of the rest is unknown. V and J calls and clone size are as listed in that table; D and trimming were resolved from the DNA. The sample table lists 150,000 to 200,000 clones, roughly 93% of them with a count of one. Of the sample, 9.2% is held by the ten largest clones.

Note on this clone: Its antigen target is currently unknown. Base qualities were left out, and no much larger clone turns up one base away.

This TCR was sampled from an adult in good health. The sample in question was peripheral blood, obtained on day 0 of AZD1222 vaccination.

In nucleotides, the sequence is TGTGCCAGCAGTTCCAGACTGGAGCAGTACTTC. Translation gives CASSSRLEQYF. This sequence uses TRBV27 and TRBJ2-7; confidence is insufficient to name the D gene. CDR1 and CDR2 (MNHEY, SMNVEV) derive from the germline V gene (reference sequence). The junction shows trimming of 4 bases on V and 7 bases on J, plus 8 bases between the germline ends. From cysteine to phenylalanine, the CDR3 is 11 amino acids long. Here the CDR3 DNA is all that survives: 33 bases in frame from base 1.